A single sample gave rise to the 28 T cell receptor beta chains below, sequenced in a study of cytomegalovirus exposure and HLA in healthy donors (dated by TCRdb to between 2016 and 2019). Receptors were amplified or captured by the immunoSEQ multiplex PCR assay. The multiplex PCR relied on a mix of 60 forward primers for TCR Vbeta segments and 13 reverse primers for TCR Jbeta segments. This immuneACCESS table, as held by TCRdb, lists in-frame sequences with V and J called but not all clones. Of the missing ones, under half trace to an unresolved V gene in checked studies; the others have no known cause. This sample is represented by around 160,000 clones; around 70% of them were singletons. Under 5.5% of the sample is held by the ten biggest clonotypes. Specimen: PBMCs. Receptors were obtained from a young man in good health and CMV-seropositive.

This clone was counted a few times. The chain combines TRBV11-2 with TRBJ1-2; D is uncertain. Deletions cut 5 bases from V and 4 bases from J, with 14 bases between. The CDR3 totals 14 residues. In germline, CDR1 is SGHAT, CDR2 FQNNGV. CDR3 sequence: CASSLLTLVYGYTF. CDR3 sequence (DNA): TGTGCCAGCAGCCTTTTGACACTCGTCTATGGCTACACCTTC. Combining the CDR3 with reference TRBV11-2 and TRBJ1-2 gives the whole variable domain EAGVAQSPRYKIIEKRQSVAFWCNPISGHATLYWYQQILGQGPKLLIQFQNNGVVDDSQLPKDRFSAERLKGVDSTLKIQPAKLEDSAVYLCASSLLTLVYGYTFGSGTRLTVV.

The chain is built from TRBV7-8 and TRBJ2-7, with 7 bases lining up with TRBD2. The CDR3 loop spans 14 amino acids. Germline lookup yields CDR1 SGHVS and CDR2 FQNEAQ. J lost 4 bases, V lost 5 bases, and 8 bases had no gene match. CDR3 DNA sequence: TGTGCCAGCAGCGGGACTACCCACTCGTACGAGCAGTACGTC. This translates into CASSGTTHSYEQYV.

This clone came up a few times. This chain joins TRBV6-1 and TRBJ1-1; D possibly corresponds to TRBD1 (5 bases). This CDR3 region has 13 residues. Trimming took 3 bases from V and 4 from J, leaving 9 bases between them. The V gene's germline CDR1 is MNHNS and CDR2 SASEGT. The CDR3 sequence is CASSDRARTEAFF. The DNA for the CDR3 is TGTGCCAGCAGTGACAGGGCTCGCACTGAAGCTTTCTTT.

The chain combines TRBV4-2 with TRBJ2-1; a possible D gene is TRBD2 (7 bases). V was pared by 0 bases and J by 8 bases, with 17 bases between. This CDR3 comprises 16 residues. From germline, CDR1 is LGHNA and CDR2 YNFKEQ. CDR3 protein: CASSQDLGGLKHEQFF. The CDR3 nucleotides read TGTGCCAGCAGCCAAGATCTGGGGGGGCTTAAGCATGAGCAGTTCTTC.

The chain is built from TRBV30 and TRBJ1-6; possible D gene TRBD1, 5 bases. CDR3 size: 16 residues. The V and J ends lost 0 bases and 10 bases respectively, with 19 bases between them. CDR1 and CDR2 from the germline V gene are GTSNPN and SVGIG (reference sequence). Here the CDR3 reads CAWSVRGTSVGSPLHF. The CDR3 coding sequence is TGTGCCTGGAGTGTACGGGGGACGTCGGTAGGATCACCCCTCCACTTT. Full variable domain (rest looked up from reference TRBV30 and TRBJ1-6): SQTIHQWPATLVQPVGSPLSLECTVEGTSNPNLYWYRQAAGRGLQLLFYSVGIGQISSEVPQNLSASRPQDRQFILSSKKLLLSDSGFYLCAWSVRGTSVGSPLHFGNGTRLTVT.

The DNA for the CDR3 is TGTGCCAGCAGTTCCGGGACATTTACCGAGCAGTACGTC. This translates into CASSSGTFTEQYV. J is TRBJ2-7 and V is TRBV6-5, with D perhaps TRBD1 (6 bases). The V gene lost 4 bases and the J gene lost 6 bases, with 13 bases spanning the gap. The CDR3 contains 13 residues. Germline loops: CDR1 MNHEY, CDR2 SVGAGI.

The chain is built from TRBV11-2 and TRBJ2-7; TRBD1 matches 8 bases. This CDR3 has 14 amino acids. V lost 5 bases and J lost 4; bases outside the gene matches: 7. The germline V gene encodes CDR1 SGHAT and CDR2 FQNNGV. As DNA, the CDR3 is TGTGCCAGCAGCCCCGGGACAGGAAGGTACGAGCAGTACGTC. The encoded protein is CASSPGTGRYEQYV.

This clone has only one observation. The V gene is TRBV29-1, the J gene TRBJ1-5; the D gene is possibly TRBD1 (6 bases). This CDR3 comprises 13 residues. From germline, CDR1 is SQVTM and CDR2 ANQGSEA. Trimming removed 6 bases from V and 4 bases from J, with 13 bases in between. The CDR3 region is CSVAGTPNQPQHF. The DNA of the CDR3 is TGCAGCGTCGCAGGGACACCGAATCAGCCCCAGCATTTT.

The chain carries TRBV28 and TRBJ1-2, with 7 bases aligning to TRBD1. The CDR3 covers 13 residues. Losses at the gene ends were 5 bases for V and 4 bases for J; bases not matched to a gene: 4. Germline values: CDR1 MDHEN, CDR2 SYDVKM. The CDR3 nucleotides read TGTGCCAGCAGTAAGCAGGGGGGCTATGGCTACACCTTC. As protein: CASSKQGGYGYTF.

This clone was seen only a few times. This rearrangement joins TRBV7-9 to TRBJ2-1; 10 bases map to TRBD2. J gave up 2 bases and V 5 bases, and 6 bases lay outside the gene matches. Germline V gene sequence: CDR1 SEHNR, CDR2 FQNEAQ (reference sequence). CDR3 length: 16 amino acids. CDR3 DNA: TGTGCCAGCAGCCGAGGCCTAGCGGGGGCCTACAATGAGCAGTTCTTC. Its translation: CASSRGLAGAYNEQFF.

The V and J genes are TRBV19 and TRBJ1-1; D unclear. Per the germline V gene, CDR1 is LNHDA and CDR2 is SQIVND (reference sequence). Trimming took 7 bases from V and 5 from J, leaving 14 bases between them. This CDR3 region has 13 residues. The CDR3 loop is CASNIAGSTEAFF. CDR3 bases: TGTGCCAGTAATATCGCAGGAAGTACTGAAGCTTTCTTT.

This chain connects TRBV10-3 to TRBJ1-1, with TRBD1 matching over 10 bases. Germline V lookup: CDR1 ENHRY, CDR2 SYGVKD. The junction had 5 bases not matched to a gene; V was cut back by 6 bases and J by 4 bases. This CDR3 is built from 14 residues. The CDR3 DNA reads as TGTGCCATCAGGGAAGACAGGGGGCCCACTGAAGCTTTCTTT. This gives the protein CAIREDRGPTEAFF.

This rearrangement joins TRBV4-2 to TRBJ1-5; D perhaps matches TRBD1 (6 bases). The V and J ends lost 3 bases and 1 base respectively, with 13 bases between them. Germline loops: CDR1 LGHNA, CDR2 YNFKEQ. The CDR3 runs 16 residues. The CDR3 region has the DNA TGTGCCAGCAGCCAGTTTGGGAGGGGGAGCAATCAGCCCCAGCATTTT. This codes for CASSQFGRGSNQPQHF.

The chain carries TRBV9 and TRBJ1-4; the match to TRBD1 covers 7 bases. With V trimmed by 4 bases and J by 5 bases, 8 bases remained unmatched. The germline gives CDR1 SGDLS, CDR2 YYNGEE. This CDR3 spans 15 amino acids. This CDR3 is CASSRGAGGNEKLFF. CDR3 coding DNA: TGTGCCAGCAGCAGGGGGGCAGGGGGGAATGAAAAACTGTTTTTT. Complete variable domain (other parts from reference TRBV9 and TRBJ1-4): DSGVTQTPKHLITATGQRVTLRCSPRSGDLSVYWYQQSLDQGLQFLIQYYNGEERAKGNILERFSAQQFPDLHSELNLSSLELGDSALYFCASSRGAGGNEKLFFGSGTQLSVL.

The rearrangement joins TRBV11-2 to TRBJ2-1; 12 nucleotides line up with TRBD2. CDR1 and CDR2 (germline): SGHAT, FQNNGV. The CDR3 contains 14 residues. The V segment lost 8 bases and the J segment 3 bases; nucleotides outside the gene matches: 2. The CDR3 here is CASLAGGIYNEQFF. In nucleotides, the CDR3 is TGTGCCAGCCTAGCGGGGGGGATCTACAATGAGCAGTTCTTC.

This chain uses TRBV5-8 with TRBJ1-2; TRBD1 agrees at 10 bases. The junction had 3 bases not matched to a gene; V was cut back by 2 bases and J by 5 bases. The CDR3 runs to 14 residues. Germline values: CDR1 SGHTS, CDR2 YDEGEE. The CDR3 region is CASSFQGQGYGYTF. CDR3 nucleotide sequence: TGTGCCAGCAGCTTCCAGGGACAGGGGTATGGCTACACCTTC. Complete variable domain (other parts from reference TRBV5-8 and TRBJ1-2): EAGVTQSPTHLIKTRGQQATLRCSPISGHTSVYWYQQALGLGLQFLLWYDEGEERNRGNFPPRFSGRQFPNYSSELNVNALELEDSALYLCASSFQGQGYGYTFGSGTRLTVV.

There are a few counts of this clone. The V gene is TRBV6-5, the J gene TRBJ1-1, with TRBD1 matching over 7 bases. V was pared by 2 bases and J by 11 bases, with 11 bases of the junction left unmatched. The CDR3 sequence is 14 residues long. Looked up from germline, CDR1 is MNHEY and CDR2 is SVGAGI. CDR3 nucleotides: TGTGCCAGCAGTTACCGTGCCACAGGGGAAAAGGCTTTCTTT. Residues: CASSYRATGEKAFF.

This rearrangement joins TRBV28 to TRBJ1-4; possibly TRBD1 for D (5 bases). The CDR3 contains 13 residues. The V and J ends lost 5 bases and 7 bases respectively, with 11 bases between them. The germline V gene has CDR1 MDHEN and CDR2 SYDVKM. DNA of the CDR3: TGTGCCAGCAGTGGCGGGACGGCTGAAAAACTGTTTTTT. Protein product: CASSGGTAEKLFF.

The gene calls are TRBV6-6 and TRBJ1-1, with D possibly being TRBD1 (5 bases). Trimming took off 6 bases at V and 2 bases at J, with 10 bases between the two ends. This CDR3 spans 13 amino acids. CDR1 is MNHNY and CDR2 is SVGAGI in the germline V gene (reference sequence). The CDR3 DNA reads as TGTGCCAGCAGCCTCCAGGGCAACACTGAAGCTTTCTTT. Residues: CASSLQGNTEAFF.

This clone appeared a single time. The chain links TRBV10-3 to TRBJ2-5; 12 nucleotides line up with TRBD2. The germline V gene encodes CDR1 ENHRY and CDR2 SYGVKD. This CDR3 is built from 16 residues. V dropped 6 bases and J dropped 1; count of bases not matched to a gene: 6. In nucleotides, the CDR3 is TGTGCCATCAGAGCCGGGACTAGCGGGTTCCAAGAGACCCAGTACTTC. It specifies CAIRAGTSGFQETQYF.

The chain carries TRBV7-9 and TRBJ2-4; D is ambiguous. V was clipped by 2 bases and J by 1 base, with 15 bases between them. This CDR3 has 17 residues. Germline V CDR1 and CDR2: SEHNR, FQNEAQ (reference sequence). DNA of the CDR3: TGTGCCAGCAGCTTAAGTCGTGAGGCTGGTGCCAAAAACATTCAGTACTTC. It is translated as CASSLSREAGAKNIQYF.

This chain links TRBV16 with TRBJ1-1; possibly TRBD1 for D (5 bases). V shed 0 bases and J shed 3 bases, with 11 bases lying between them. This CDR3 spans 15 amino acids. Germline V gene lookup returns CDR1 KGHSY and CDR2 FQNENV. CDR3 DNA sequence: TGTGCCAGCAGCCAATCTTCCGGACACCACACTGAAGCTTTCTTT. This encodes CASSQSSGHHTEAFF.

The chain couples TRBV28 to TRBJ1-1; no reliable D call. From germline, CDR1 is MDHEN and CDR2 SYDVKM. The V and J ends lost 5 bases and 3 bases respectively, with 16 bases between them. This CDR3 contains 15 residues. The CDR3 is CASSPFRFGDTEAFF. CDR3 bases: TGTGCCAGCAGTCCCTTTCGTTTCGGGGACACTGAAGCTTTCTTT.

The rearrangement joins TRBV4-1 to TRBJ1-3, with no clear D. V was clipped by 3 bases and J by 1 base, with 13 bases between them. This CDR3 has 16 residues. Germline lookup yields CDR1 MGHRA and CDR2 YSYEKL. CDR3 coding DNA: TGCGCCAGCAGCCAGTGGTACCGGGAGTCTGGAAACACCATATATTTT. Residues: CASSQWYRESGNTIYF.

J is TRBJ2-1 and V is TRBV11-2; 12 nucleotides match TRBD2. V dropped 1 base and J dropped 0; count of bases not matched to a gene: 4. This CDR3 is built from 18 residues. Germline values: CDR1 SGHAT, CDR2 FQNNGV. The CDR3 reads CASSLGTSGVNSYNEQFF. DNA for the CDR3: TGTGCCAGCAGCTTAGGGACTAGCGGGGTCAACTCCTACAATGAGCAGTTCTTC. The variable domain in full, completed from reference TRBV11-2 and TRBJ2-1, reads EAGVAQSPRYKIIEKRQSVAFWCNPISGHATLYWYQQILGQGPKLLIQFQNNGVVDDSQLPKDRFSAERLKGVDSTLKIQPAKLEDSAVYLCASSLGTSGVNSYNEQFFGPGTRLTVL.

The chain recombines TRBV5-4 with TRBJ2-2, with D uncertain. The V gene lost 0 bases and the J gene lost 1 base, with 7 bases spanning the gap. Germline V gene data show CDR1 as SGHNT and CDR2 as YYREEE (reference sequence). The CDR3 spans 15 residues. The CDR3 spells CASSLASENTGELFF. In nucleotides, the CDR3 is TGTGCCAGCAGCTTGGCCAGTGAGAACACCGGGGAGCTGTTTTTT.

The chain carries TRBV6-5 and TRBJ1-2; 7 nucleotides line up with TRBD1. V lost 5 bases to trimming and J lost 8 bases; unmatched junction nucleotides: 11. CDR3 length: 14 amino acids. Germline CDR1 is MNHEY and CDR2 is SVGAGI. The CDR3 coding sequence is TGTGCCAGCAGTCGGAGTACCCGACAGGGAGGCTACACCTTC. Protein sequence: CASSRSTRQGGYTF.

This clone was seen at least ten times. This chain joins TRBV6-5 and TRBJ1-1; 9 bases fit TRBD1. Looked up from germline, CDR1 is MNHEY and CDR2 is SVGAGI. Trimming took 2 bases from V and 5 from J; bases not matched to a gene: 6. The CDR3 runs 15 residues. CDR3 sequence reads: CASSYRTGEGTEAFF. The CDR3 DNA follows: TGTGCCAGCAGTTACAGGACAGGGGAGGGAACTGAAGCTTTCTTT.